The 17 T cell receptor beta chains reported below all come from one sample, sequenced in a study of blood T cell repertoires in COVID-19. Sequenced by immunoSEQ multiplex PCR; TCRdb stores in-frame clones only, minus some. The table has around 250,000 clones, roughly 86% seen once; the top ten hold approximately 7%. Sequenced sample: peripheral blood. The receptors were gathered from a woman aged 70 to 79 with active or convalescent COVID-19.

This rearrangement joins TRBV5-1 to TRBJ1-4; the D is unclear. This CDR3 contains 20 residues. Trimming stripped 2 bases from V and 6 bases from J, with 29 bases between. Germline V lookup: CDR1 SGHRS, CDR2 YFSETQ. In DNA form, the CDR3 reads TGCGCCAGCAGCTTTCGGGAGGTGGCAGACGGTCAGAAAGTCTATGAAAAACTGTTTTTT. Protein sequence: CASSFREVADGQKVYEKLFF.

The rearrangement links TRBV5-1 to TRBJ1-1; perhaps TRBD1 as D (6 bases). CDR3 length: 17 amino acids. Trimming shortened V by 2 bases and J by 0 bases, and 17 bases separated the two germline ends. Germline V CDR1 and CDR2: SGHRS, YFSETQ. The CDR3 is CASSFRGQVSMNTEAFF. The CDR3 bases are TGCGCCAGCAGCTTCAGGGGACAAGTATCGATGAACACTGAAGCTTTCTTT.

The count of this clone is one. The chain combines TRBV7-2 with TRBJ1-3; D possibly corresponds to TRBD1 (6 bases). The CDR3 has 15 residues. V was shortened by 5 bases and J by 4 bases, with 15 bases between the two germline ends. Germline assignment: CDR1 SGHTA and CDR2 FQGNSA. The CDR3 is CASSLVGGLGNTIYF. The DNA for the CDR3 is TGTGCCAGCAGCCTTGTCGGGGGGCTCGGAAACACCATATATTTT.

This chain links TRBV4-3 with TRBJ2-5; 7 nucleotides agree with TRBD2. The germline CDR1 and CDR2 sequences are LGHNA and YSLEER. Trimming took 0 bases from V and 3 from J; bases not matched to a gene: 4. The CDR3 has 15 residues. CDR3 residues: CASSQESLAEETQYF. The CDR3 region has the DNA TGCGCCAGCAGCCAAGAAAGCCTAGCGGAAGAGACCCAGTACTTC.

The V call is TRBV29-1, the J call TRBJ1-1, with 10 nucleotides matching TRBD1. The CDR3 has 11 residues. Germline loops: CDR1 SQVTM, CDR2 ANQGSEA. Trimming cost V 7 bases and J 9 bases; bases outside gene matches: 5. This CDR3 is CSAGDRGQAFF. CDR3 nucleotides: TGCAGCGCCGGAGACAGGGGGCAAGCTTTCTTT.

V is TRBV7-3 and J is TRBJ2-7; tentative D call: TRBD2 (6 bases). The CDR3 spans 13 residues. CDR1 is SGHTA, CDR2 FQGTGA, per germline. Deletions cut 5 bases from V and 6 bases from J, with 14 bases between. The CDR3 here is CASSLRESSEQYF. In DNA, the CDR3 is TGTGCCAGCAGCCTCCGGGAGTCGTCCGAGCAGTACTTC. The whole variable domain, filled in from reference TRBV7-3 and TRBJ2-7, reads GAGVSQTPSNKVTEKGKYVELRCDPISGHTALYWYRQSLGQGPEFLIYFQGTGAADDSGLPNDRFFAVRPEGSVSTLKIQRTERGDSAVYLCASSLRESSEQYFGPGTRLTVT.

This clone occurred once. This chain joins TRBV18 and TRBJ1-2; 8 nucleotides match TRBD1. The CDR3 loop spans 13 amino acids. The J segment lost 10 bases and the V segment lost 3 bases, leaving 7 bases of the junction unmatched. The germline CDR1 and CDR2 sequences are KGHSH and LQKENI. The CDR3 DNA sequence: TGTGCCAGCTCACCTCGGGCAGGGGGCGACTACACCTTC. Its protein is CASSPRAGGDYTF.

The chain is built from TRBV19 and TRBJ1-2; no firm D call. Germline CDR1 is LNHDA and CDR2 is SQIVND (reference sequence). This CDR3 is built from 13 residues. The germline V and J ends were trimmed by 9 bases and 5 bases, with 16 bases remaining between them. The CDR3 DNA is TGTGCCAGCCTCCGGGATTCGAATTATGGCTACACCTTC. Protein: CASLRDSNYGYTF.

This chain connects TRBV29-1 to TRBJ2-6; D might be TRBD1 (5 bases). The germline CDR1 and CDR2 sequences are SQVTM and ANQGSEA. This CDR3 contains 19 residues. V was shortened by 0 bases and J by 0 bases, with 18 bases between the two germline ends. The CDR3 DNA sequence: TGCAGCGTTGAAGATTTGGGGCAGGGTAAAGCCTCTGGGGCCAACGTCCTGACTTTC. Protein sequence: CSVEDLGQGKASGANVLTF.

The CDR3 is CASSLGISRDRGLNTF. CDR3 bases: TGTGCCAGCAGCTTGGGAATTTCCCGGGACAGGGGATTGAACACCTTC. The chain links TRBV7-2 to TRBJ1-2; 10 bases line up with TRBD1. After removal of 3 bases from V and 12 bases from J, the junction contained 16 bases not matched to a gene. Germline V gene data show CDR1 as SGHTA and CDR2 as FQGNSA. The CDR3 has 16 amino acids.

The chain employs TRBV18 and TRBJ1-1; D uncertain. Trimming took off 3 bases at V and 3 bases at J, with 14 bases between the two ends. Germline assignment: CDR1 KGHSH and CDR2 LQKENI. This CDR3 contains 15 residues. The CDR3 region is CASSPRGGWDTEAFF. For the CDR3, the DNA is TGTGCCAGCTCACCCCGGGGAGGGTGGGACACTGAAGCTTTCTTT.

The chain joins TRBV5-1 to TRBJ1-3; D remains unclear. Germline V gene sequence: CDR1 SGHRS, CDR2 YFSETQ. V was cut by 4 bases and J by 4 bases, with 9 bases left in between. The CDR3 runs to 13 residues. The CDR3 loop reads CASSPAGGNTIYF. CDR3 bases: TGCGCCAGCAGCCCCGCGGGCGGAAACACCATATATTTT.

The CDR3 loop reads CASISSGGLRDTQYF. The CDR3 bases are TGTGCCAGCATCTCTAGCGGGGGGCTGAGGGATACGCAGTATTTT. This rearrangement joins TRBV2 to TRBJ2-3; 11 positions match TRBD2. The CDR3 is made up of 15 amino acids. Trimming removed 7 bases from V and 6 bases from J; junction bases left unmatched: 9. Germline loops: CDR1 SNHLY, CDR2 FYNNEI.

V usage is TRBV9 and J usage is TRBJ2-5; D possibly corresponds to TRBD1 (5 bases). The ends were cut back, 0 bases at V and 4 bases at J, with 13 bases in the middle. Germline V gene lookup returns CDR1 SGDLS and CDR2 YYNGEE. CDR3 length: 15 amino acids. DNA for the CDR3: TGTGCCAGCAGCGTAGCCCTTGGGGCTAGAGAGACCCAGTACTTC. Translating gives CASSVALGARETQYF.

The chain uses TRBV6-5 and TRBJ2-7, with D possibly TRBD2 on 5 matching bases. V lost 0 bases and J lost 2, with 14 bases in between. Per the germline V gene, CDR1 is MNHEY and CDR2 is SVGAGI. This CDR3 is built from 16 residues. The CDR3 region has the DNA TGTGCCAGCAGTTACTCGAAGGGAATCGGGGCCTACGAGCAGTACTTC. This encodes CASSYSKGIGAYEQYF.

This clone was recorded at least ten times. The chain uses TRBV20-1 and TRBJ1-1; D unclear. The CDR3 runs to 11 residues. Trimming left V 5 bases short and J 3 bases short, with 7 bases between. The germline V gene encodes CDR1 DFQATT and CDR2 SNEGSKA (reference sequence). CDR3 protein: CSAPSYTEAFF. In DNA form, the CDR3 reads TGCAGTGCTCCCTCGTACACTGAAGCTTTCTTT.

This chain links TRBV27 with TRBJ2-7; a weak D match, TRBD2 (5 bases). The V end lost 6 bases, the J end lost 0 bases, and 12 bases lay between the germline ends. Germline CDR1 reads MNHEY; CDR2 reads SMNVEV (reference sequence). This CDR3 has 14 amino acids. CDR3 nucleotides: TGTGCCAGCAGCTCTAGTCGGGGCTCCTACGAGCAGTACTTC. Encoded protein: CASSSSRGSYEQYF.